The present entry profiles one T cell receptor (beta chain) with its context. The method was immunoSEQ multiplex PCR; TCRdb's version includes in-frame clones alone and lacks a portion of them. The data hold 170,000 or so clones, with about 91% observed a single time. These data originate in a study of control samples from healthy donors and cancer patients. Germline V CDR1 and CDR2: SGHAT, FQNNGV. V lost 3 bases to trimming and J lost 2 bases, with 20 bases between them. This CDR3 has 17 amino acids. The clonotype originates from a woman aged 40 to 49 in good health. Material: blood. The chain has TRBV11-2 and TRBJ2-7, with D possibly matching TRBD2 (6 bases). The CDR3 region has the DNA TGTGCCAGCAGCTTTCGTGCCCCTTACCGGAGGGCCTACGAGCAGTACTTC. Translation: CASSFRAPYRRAYEQYF. Supplemented by reference TRBV11-2 and TRBJ2-7, the full variable domain reads EAGVAQSPRYKIIEKRQSVAFWCNPISGHATLYWYQQILGQGPKLLIQFQNNGVVDDSQLPKDRFSAERLKGVDSTLKIQPAKLEDSAVYLCASSFRAPYRRAYEQYFGPGTRLTVT.